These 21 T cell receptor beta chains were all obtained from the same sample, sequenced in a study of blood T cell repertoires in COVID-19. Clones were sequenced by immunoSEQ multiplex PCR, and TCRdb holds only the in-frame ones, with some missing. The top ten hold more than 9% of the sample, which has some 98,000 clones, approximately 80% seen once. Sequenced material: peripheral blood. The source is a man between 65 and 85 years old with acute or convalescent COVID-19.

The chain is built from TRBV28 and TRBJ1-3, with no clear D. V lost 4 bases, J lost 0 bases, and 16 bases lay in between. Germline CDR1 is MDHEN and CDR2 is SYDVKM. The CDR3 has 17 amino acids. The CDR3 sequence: CASSSFWSPISGNTIYF. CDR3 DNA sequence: TGTGCCAGCAGTTCATTTTGGAGCCCTATCTCTGGAAACACCATATATTTT.

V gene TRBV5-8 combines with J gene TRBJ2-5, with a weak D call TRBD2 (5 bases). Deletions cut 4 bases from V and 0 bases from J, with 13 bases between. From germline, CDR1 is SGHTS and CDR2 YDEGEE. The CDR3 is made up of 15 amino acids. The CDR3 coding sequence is TGTGCCAGCAGCGCAAAGCGGCGGTACCAAGAGACCCAGTACTTC. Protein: CASSAKRRYQETQYF.

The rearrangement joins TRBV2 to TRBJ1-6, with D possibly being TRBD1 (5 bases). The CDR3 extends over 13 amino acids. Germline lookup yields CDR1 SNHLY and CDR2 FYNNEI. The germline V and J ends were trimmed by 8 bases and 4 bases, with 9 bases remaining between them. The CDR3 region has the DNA TGTGCCAGCTTACAGGAGTATAATTCACCCCTCCACTTT. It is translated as CASLQEYNSPLHF.

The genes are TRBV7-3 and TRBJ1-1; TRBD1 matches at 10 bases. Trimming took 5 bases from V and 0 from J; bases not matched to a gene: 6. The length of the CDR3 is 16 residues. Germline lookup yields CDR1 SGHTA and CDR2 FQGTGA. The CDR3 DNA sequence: TGTGCCAGCAGCCCAGGACAGGGGGGATTGAACACTGAAGCTTTCTTT. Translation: CASSPGQGGLNTEAFF.

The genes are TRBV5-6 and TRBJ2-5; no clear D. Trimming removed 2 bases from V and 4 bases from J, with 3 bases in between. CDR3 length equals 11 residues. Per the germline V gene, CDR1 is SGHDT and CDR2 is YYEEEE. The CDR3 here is CASSFGETQYF. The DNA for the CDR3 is TGTGCCAGCAGCTTCGGAGAGACCCAGTACTTC.

The chain's CDR3 is CASSYDHTRGLQFF. The CDR3 DNA is TGTGCCAGCAGCTACGACCATACTAGGGGACTGCAGTTCTTC. The chain is built from TRBV9 and TRBJ2-1, with a tentative D call TRBD2 (6 bases). V was clipped by 4 bases and J by 12 bases, with 20 bases between them. In germline, CDR1 is SGDLS, CDR2 YYNGEE. This CDR3 has 14 residues.

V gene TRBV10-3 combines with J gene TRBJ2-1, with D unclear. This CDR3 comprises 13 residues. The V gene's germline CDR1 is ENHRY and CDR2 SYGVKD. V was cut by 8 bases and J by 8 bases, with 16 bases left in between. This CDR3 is CAIHSQPRDEQFF. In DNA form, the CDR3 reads TGTGCCATCCATAGCCAACCTCGGGATGAGCAGTTCTTC.

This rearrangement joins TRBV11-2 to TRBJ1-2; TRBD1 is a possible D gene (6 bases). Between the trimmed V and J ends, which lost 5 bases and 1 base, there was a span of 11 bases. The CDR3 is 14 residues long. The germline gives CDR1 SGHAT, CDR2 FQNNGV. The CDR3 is CASSPGTFNYGYTF. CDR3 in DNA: TGTGCCAGCAGCCCCGGGACATTTAACTATGGCTACACCTTC.

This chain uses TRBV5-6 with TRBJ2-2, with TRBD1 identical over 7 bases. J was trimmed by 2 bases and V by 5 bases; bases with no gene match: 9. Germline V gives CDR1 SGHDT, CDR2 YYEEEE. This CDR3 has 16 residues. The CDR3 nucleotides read TGTGCCAGCAGAAACTCCGGGACAGTAAACACCGGGGAGCTGTTTTTT. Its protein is CASRNSGTVNTGELFF.

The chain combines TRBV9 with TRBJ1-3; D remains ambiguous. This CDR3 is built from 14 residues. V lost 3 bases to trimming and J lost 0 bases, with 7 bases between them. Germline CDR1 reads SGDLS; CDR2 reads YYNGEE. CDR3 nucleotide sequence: TGTGCCAGCAGCGCACAGACCTCTGGAAACACCATATATTTT. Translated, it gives CASSAQTSGNTIYF.

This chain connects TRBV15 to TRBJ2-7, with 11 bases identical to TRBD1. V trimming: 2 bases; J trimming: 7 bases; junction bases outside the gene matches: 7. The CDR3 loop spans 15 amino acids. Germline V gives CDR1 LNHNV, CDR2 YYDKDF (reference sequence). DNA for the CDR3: TGTGCCACCAGCAGATGGACAGGGGGCTTAGGTGAGCAGTACTTC. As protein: CATSRWTGGLGEQYF.

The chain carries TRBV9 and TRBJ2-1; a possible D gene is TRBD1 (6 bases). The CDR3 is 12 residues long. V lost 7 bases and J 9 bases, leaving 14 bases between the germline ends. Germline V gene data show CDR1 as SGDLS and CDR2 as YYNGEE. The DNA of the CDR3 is TGTGCCAGCGAAACACGAGGGGGTGAGCAGTTCTTC. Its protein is CASETRGGEQFF. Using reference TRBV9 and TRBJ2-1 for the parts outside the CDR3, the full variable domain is DSGVTQTPKHLITATGQRVTLRCSPRSGDLSVYWYQQSLDQGLQFLIQYYNGEERAKGNILERFSAQQFPDLHSELNLSSLELGDSALYFCASETRGGEQFFGPGTRLTVL.

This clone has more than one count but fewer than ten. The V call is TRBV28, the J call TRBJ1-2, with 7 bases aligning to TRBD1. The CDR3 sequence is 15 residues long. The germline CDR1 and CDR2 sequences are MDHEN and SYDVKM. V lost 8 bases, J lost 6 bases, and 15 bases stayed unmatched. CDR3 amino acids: CASSKFLSGTDGYTF. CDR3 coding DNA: TGTGCCAGCTCCAAATTTTTATCCGGGACAGATGGCTACACCTTC.

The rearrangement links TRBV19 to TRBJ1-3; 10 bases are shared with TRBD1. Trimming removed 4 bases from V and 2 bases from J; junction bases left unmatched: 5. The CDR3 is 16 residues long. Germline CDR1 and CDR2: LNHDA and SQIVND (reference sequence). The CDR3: CASSRGQGGTGNTIYF. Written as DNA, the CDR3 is TGTGCCAGTAGTAGAGGACAGGGGGGAACTGGAAACACCATATATTTT.

The CDR3 nucleotides are TGCGCCAGCAGGGGTGACAGTCTCTCTGGAAACACCATATATTTT. It codes for CASRGDSLSGNTIYF. V is TRBV5-1 and J is TRBJ1-3, with D possibly TRBD1 on 5 matching bases. Trimming took off 5 bases at V and 0 bases at J, with 12 bases between the two ends. Germline V gene data show CDR1 as SGHRS and CDR2 as YFSETQ. The CDR3 contains 15 residues. The whole variable domain, filled in from reference TRBV5-1 and TRBJ1-3, reads KAGVTQTPRYLIKTRGQQVTLSCSPISGHRSVSWYQQTPGQGLQFLFEYFSETQRNKGNFPGRFSGRQFSNSRSEMNVSTLELGDSALYLCASRGDSLSGNTIYFGEGSWLTVV.

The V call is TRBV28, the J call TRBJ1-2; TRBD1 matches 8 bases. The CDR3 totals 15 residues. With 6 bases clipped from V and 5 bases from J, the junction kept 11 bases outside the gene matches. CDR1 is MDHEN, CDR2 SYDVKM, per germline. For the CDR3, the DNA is TGTGCCAGCAGCCCCCCCGGGACAGGACAATATGGCTACACCTTC. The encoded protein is CASSPPGTGQYGYTF.

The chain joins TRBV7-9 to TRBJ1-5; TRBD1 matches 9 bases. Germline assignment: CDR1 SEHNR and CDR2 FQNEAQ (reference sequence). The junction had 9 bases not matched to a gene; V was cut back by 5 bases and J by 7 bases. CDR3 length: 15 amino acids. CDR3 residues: CASSPWTGDSQPQHF. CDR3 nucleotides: TGTGCCAGCAGCCCTTGGACAGGGGATTCGCAGCCCCAGCATTTT.

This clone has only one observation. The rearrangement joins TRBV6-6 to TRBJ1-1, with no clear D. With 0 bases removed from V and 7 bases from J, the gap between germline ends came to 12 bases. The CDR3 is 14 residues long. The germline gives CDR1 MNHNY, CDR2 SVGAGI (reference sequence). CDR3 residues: CASSYSTGEFEAFF. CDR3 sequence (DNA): TGTGCCAGCAGTTACTCGACGGGAGAATTTGAAGCTTTCTTT.

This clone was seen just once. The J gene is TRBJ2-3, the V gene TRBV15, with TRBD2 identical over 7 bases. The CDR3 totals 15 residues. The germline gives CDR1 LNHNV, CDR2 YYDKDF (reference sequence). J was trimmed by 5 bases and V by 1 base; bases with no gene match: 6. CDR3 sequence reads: CATSRAAGVGDTQYF. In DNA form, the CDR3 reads TGTGCCACCAGCAGAGCCGCGGGAGTTGGAGATACGCAGTATTTT.

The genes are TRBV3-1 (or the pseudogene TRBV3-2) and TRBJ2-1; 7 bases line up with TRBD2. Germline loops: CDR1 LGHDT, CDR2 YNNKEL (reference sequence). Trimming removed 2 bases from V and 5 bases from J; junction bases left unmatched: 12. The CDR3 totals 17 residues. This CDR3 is CASSQQQLAGEDNEQFF. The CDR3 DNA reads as TGTGCCAGCAGCCAACAACAACTGGCGGGAGAGGACAATGAGCAGTTCTTC.

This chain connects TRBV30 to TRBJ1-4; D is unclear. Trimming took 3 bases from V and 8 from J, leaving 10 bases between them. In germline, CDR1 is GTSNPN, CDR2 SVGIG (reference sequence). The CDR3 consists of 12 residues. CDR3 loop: CAWSLWSEKLFF. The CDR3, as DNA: TGTGCCTGGAGCCTTTGGAGCGAAAAACTGTTTTTT.